These 13 T cell receptor beta chains originate from one sample sequenced in a study of blood T cell repertoires in COVID-19 (dated by TCRdb to the early 2020s). The method behind the library was the immunoSEQ multiplex PCR assay. Imported from immuneACCESS, the table was reduced by TCRdb to in-frame sequences with V and J called. These copies leave out some clones; in studies compared against another copy, an unresolved V gene accounts for under half, and the cause of the remainder is not known. This sample holds about 120,000 clones; about 85% were observed only once. Of the sample, 4.5% to 5% is held by the ten largest clones. Sequenced input: peripheral blood. The receptor source for this set is a human donor in a cohort sampled during active COVID-19.

This rearrangement joins TRBV27 to TRBJ2-1; D gene unclear. The CDR3 contains 17 residues. Trimming pared 6 bases from V and 0 bases from J, leaving 18 bases between. The germline gives CDR1 MNHEY, CDR2 SMNVEV (reference sequence). This chain's CDR3 is CASRLTRITNSYNEQFF. The DNA for the CDR3 is TGTGCCAGCAGACTTACGCGGATCACCAACTCCTACAATGAGCAGTTCTTC.

The genes are TRBV11-1 and TRBJ2-5, with D tentatively TRBD1 (6 bases). The germline CDR1 and CDR2 sequences are SGHAT and FQDESV (reference sequence). The CDR3 length is 15 residues. Trimming removed 6 bases at V and 1 base at J, with 15 bases between. The CDR3 is CASSVTRTAQETQYF. In DNA, the CDR3 is TGTGCCAGCAGTGTAACCCGGACAGCCCAAGAGACCCAGTACTTC.

The chain has TRBV6-5 and TRBJ1-2, with TRBD1 identical over 8 bases. This CDR3 spans 16 amino acids. V shed 0 bases, J shed 11 bases, and the junction held 14 bases outside the gene matches. The V gene's germline CDR1 is MNHEY and CDR2 SVGAGI. As DNA, the CDR3 is TGTGCCAGCAGTTACTCGATCGGGCGACAGGGGAAGAGGTACACCTTC. Translating it yields CASSYSIGRQGKRYTF.

The chain employs TRBV18 and TRBJ1-2; TRBD1 matches at 9 bases. Looked up from germline, CDR1 is KGHSH and CDR2 is LQKENI. V shed 0 bases and J 4 bases; nucleotides not matched to a gene: 3. There are 15 residues in the CDR3. The CDR3 sequence: CASSPPGQGLYGYTF. The CDR3 DNA follows: TGTGCCAGCTCACCACCGGGACAGGGTCTCTATGGCTACACCTTC.

The chain carries TRBV11-2 and TRBJ2-1, with a tentative D call TRBD2 (5 bases). Trimming cost V 5 bases and J 0 bases, with 17 bases left between them. Germline V CDR1 and CDR2: SGHAT, FQNNGV. This CDR3 region has 17 residues. CDR3: CASSRSVRVSSYNEQFF. The CDR3 nucleotides read TGTGCCAGCAGCCGAAGCGTGAGGGTAAGCTCCTACAATGAGCAGTTCTTC.

V gene TRBV12-5 combines with J gene TRBJ2-1, with 9 nucleotides matching TRBD1. Germline-derived CDR1 and CDR2 are LGHNT and FRNRAP. V lost 4 bases and J lost 6; bases outside the gene matches: 7. The CDR3 covers 15 residues. The DNA for the CDR3 is TGTGCTAGTGGTTGGGACAGGGTATTGGGCAATGAGCAGTTCTTC. Translation: CASGWDRVLGNEQFF.

This chain connects TRBV30 to TRBJ2-7, with D possibly matching TRBD2 (5 bases). Trimming removed 7 bases at V and 2 bases at J, with 15 bases between. This CDR3 has 13 amino acids. Germline loops: CDR1 GTSNPN, CDR2 SVGIG (reference sequence). Here the CDR3 reads CAYGKDQAYEQYF. In nucleotides, the CDR3 is TGTGCCTACGGGAAAGACCAAGCCTACGAGCAGTACTTC.

The chain carries TRBV18 and TRBJ2-5; D might be TRBD1 (6 bases). Germline V gene data show CDR1 as KGHSH and CDR2 as LQKENI. The CDR3 runs to 15 residues. The germline V and J ends were trimmed by 2 bases and 2 bases, with 12 bases remaining between them. The chain's CDR3 is CASSPGQSLQETQYF. CDR3 DNA sequence: TGTGCCAGCTCACCAGGACAGAGCCTACAAGAGACCCAGTACTTC.

This chain uses TRBV7-8 with TRBJ1-6, with D perhaps matching TRBD1 (5 bases). Germline V gene sequence: CDR1 SGHVS, CDR2 FQNEAQ. V was cut by 4 bases and J by 7 bases, with 14 bases left in between. The CDR3 sequence is 15 residues long. DNA of the CDR3: TGTGCCAGCAGCTGGTCATCGAGACAGAATTCACCCCTCCACTTT. Translation: CASSWSSRQNSPLHF.

This chain joins TRBV5-1 and TRBJ1-2; TRBD1 matches 7 bases. Germline V gene lookup returns CDR1 SGHRS and CDR2 YFSETQ. The CDR3 spans 13 residues. V trimming: 4 bases; J trimming: 2 bases; junction bases outside the gene matches: 2. The CDR3: CASSMTGNYGYTF. The CDR3 DNA is TGCGCCAGCAGCATGACAGGGAACTATGGCTACACCTTC. The variable domain in full, completed from reference TRBV5-1 and TRBJ1-2, reads KAGVTQTPRYLIKTRGQQVTLSCSPISGHRSVSWYQQTPGQGLQFLFEYFSETQRNKGNFPGRFSGRQFSNSRSEMNVSTLELGDSALYLCASSMTGNYGYTFGSGTRLTVV.

This clone was seen a single time. The chain joins TRBV5-4 to TRBJ2-2, with 10 bases identical to TRBD1. The germline CDR1 and CDR2 sequences are SGHNT and YYREEE (reference sequence). The V gene end was trimmed by 0 bases and the J gene end by 5 bases; junction bases not matched to a gene: 13. The CDR3 is made up of 19 amino acids. CDR3 loop: CASSLGAGRQGAITGELFF. CDR3 DNA: TGTGCCAGCAGCTTGGGGGCGGGAAGACAGGGGGCGATTACCGGGGAGCTGTTTTTT.

V gene TRBV4-3 combines with J gene TRBJ1-4; D not resolved. V gave up 0 bases and J gave up 6 bases, with 17 bases separating them. Germline CDR1 reads LGHNA; CDR2 reads YSLEER. CDR3 size: 17 residues. CDR3 in DNA: TGCGCCAGCAGCCAAGAGAGTACCTTGATCGGGTATGAAAAACTGTTTTTT. Its protein is CASSQESTLIGYEKLFF.

The chain recombines TRBV6-2 or TRBV6-3 with TRBJ1-5; 9 nucleotides agree with TRBD1. V gave up 4 bases and J gave up 7 bases; unmatched junction bases: 11. The CDR3 totals 16 residues. In germline, CDR1 is MNHEY, CDR2 SVGEGT. CDR3 residues: CASSSLTWTGAQPQHF. The CDR3 DNA follows: TGTGCCAGCAGTTCTCTAACTTGGACAGGGGCGCAGCCCCAGCATTTT.